This T cell receptor (beta chain) stems from a study of shared clonotypes between healthy human individuals (dated by TCRdb to 2018 to 2021). As for the study more broadly: The cohort comprised a couple of women and a few men aged 18 to 49 years. Per donor, three plates each were used for CD4 naive and CD4 memory, two for CD8 naive, and one for CD8 memory. To estimate repertoire size and how much clonotype sharing occurs between individuals, the study deeply sequenced the blood TCR repertoires of several healthy adults. To increase sequencing depth and limit assay-specific biases, different laboratories used diverse techniques to prepare libraries and sequence TCR repertoires. Leukapheresis yielded between about 0.94 and 10 billion PBMCs per donor. Here is what the overall study found, with its caveats: Because the study included a small number of donors, the genetic and exposure-history diversity represented was limited. Compared with non-shared clonotypes, the clonotypes found in all four sorted-subset donors had higher generation probabilities. Only blood was sampled, and tissue TCR repertoires likely differ from those in blood. Naive subsets generally had larger estimated clonotype richness than memory subsets. Even with the large sequencing depth, rarefaction of the sorted-subset datasets indicated that sequencing was incomplete. Pairwise subsampling led to the expectation that sequencing depth would affect the degree of clonotype sharing among donors. About 5% of naive CD4, 3.5% of naive CD8, approximately 2.2% of memory CD4, and about 0.4% of memory CD8 clonotypes were shared across several donors.

Turning to this clone: What this receptor recognizes is not known. Qualities for individual bases were not recorded, and no much larger clone is one base off.

Using the deep immunoSEQ assay, TCR CDR3 regions were amplified from genomic DNA by multiplex PCR. Extracted genomic DNA from each cell subset was spread evenly across all wells of several immunoSEQ 96-well plates, with each plate serving as a replicate. For sorted subsets, about 0.2 ug genomic DNA, equal to approximately 30,000 T cell genomes, was loaded into each replicate PCR. Purified libraries were measured with a Qubit 3.0 fluorometer, size-checked on a Bioanalyzer 2100, and measured again with the KAPA Library Quantification kit. Each immunoSEQ 96-well plate was sequenced on its own single-read 150-cycle Illumina NextSeq 550 flow cell. Under the source paper's analysis protocol: Because the immunoSEQ output held only junctional sequences and lacked quality scores, the filtering could not match the filtering applied to full-length reads. Sequences were annotated with PyIR, a Python wrapper for IgBLAST v1.9, and V/J genes and CDR3 were assigned using IMGT germline references. Reads with weak V/J assignments (E-value above 1e-6), missing CDR3, stop codons, out-of-frame junctions, or ambiguous translated residues were removed. A V3J clonotype was defined by an identical inferred V gene, J gene, and CDR3 amino acid sequence. To compute the percentage overlap between repertoires, the number of shared unique clonotypes was divided by the size of the smaller repertoire. Richness of each repertoire was evaluated using RTK rarefaction, the Chao1 estimator, and Recon v2.1 estimates of unobserved clonotypes. Generation probabilities were computed with OLGA for all TCRbeta clonotypes obtained by the gDNA method from several donors. Held by TCRdb, this immuneACCESS table contains in-frame sequences only and omits some clones. Under half of the omission traces to an unresolved V gene where checked; the cause of the rest is unknown. The DNA gave D and trimming, while V, J and clone size come from that table. This sample is represented by roughly 2 million clones; approximately 96% of them were singletons. Of the sample, approximately 0.13% is held by the ten largest clones.

The CDR3 measures 13 amino acids from cysteine to phenylalanine. Solely the CDR3 DNA is kept, with 39 bases framed from the first base. Clipping removes 4 bases from V and 4 bases from J, with 2 as the unmatched junction base count. The germline V gene provides CDR1 SQVTM and CDR2 ANQGSEA. Donors were healthy HIV-negative adults with no recently reported acute infections or vaccinations. Every donor was a Caucasian adult residing in Nashville, Tennessee, USA. CD4+ T cells were enriched by magnetic negative selection, after which naive cells were positively selected on CD45RA and the negative fraction was taken as the memory subset. Blood was obtained by leukapheresis, after which PBMCs were separated by Ficoll-Histopaque density gradient centrifugation and cryopreserved in liquid nitrogen vapor phase. Analytical flow cytometry was used to check the purity and quantity of each magnetically sorted T cell population. Genomic DNA was isolated from every sorted fraction and measured by UV absorbance on a Nanodrop 2000c.

The chain was built from TRBV29-1 and TRBJ2-2, and 8 junctional nucleotides match TRBD1. The TCR comes from a man aged 18 to 35 in good health. The sequencing input was naive CD4+ T cells sorted from blood. The cell subset or site label on this specimen signifies: CD45RA+ positively selected. At the DNA level, the sequence is TGCAGCGTTGGACAGGGGCGCACCGGGGAGCTGTTTTTT. This gives the protein CSVGQGRTGELFF.